The 31 T cell receptor beta chains listed next were all sequenced from one sample in a study of shared clonotypes between healthy human individuals. Clones were read by immunoSEQ multiplex PCR, and TCRdb kept only the in-frame ones, dropping some. Counted here are about 1.5 million clones, approximately 98% occurring once; the ten biggest clones make up 0.4% to 0.55%. The sequenced sample was naive CD4+ T cells sorted from blood. Documented subset: CD45RA+ positively selected. These receptors were collected from a man aged 30 to 45 in good health.

V and J are TRBV28 and TRBJ1-1; D call uncertain. Trimming cost V 2 bases and J 6 bases, with 7 bases left between them. The CDR3 is made up of 12 amino acids. Germline-derived CDR1 and CDR2 are MDHEN and SYDVKM. The CDR3 here is CASSLGFAEAFF. The CDR3 nucleotides read TGTGCCAGCAGTTTAGGGTTCGCTGAAGCTTTCTTT.

The chain couples TRBV7-9 to TRBJ2-4, with no clear D. The CDR3 sequence is 15 residues long. Looked up from germline, CDR1 is SEHNR and CDR2 is FQNEAQ (reference sequence). Trimming pared 4 bases from V and 0 bases from J, leaving 10 bases between. The CDR3 DNA is TGTGCCAGCAGCTCACCCGATGTAGCCAAAAACATTCAGTACTTC. It codes for CASSSPDVAKNIQYF.

The chain has TRBV11-3 and TRBJ2-7; no reliable D call. CDR3 length: 15 residues. Trimming took off 0 bases at V and 6 bases at J, with 15 bases between the two ends. Germline V gene data show CDR1 as SGHNT and CDR2 as YENEEA. The CDR3 reads CASSLELGMDLEQYF. CDR3 DNA sequence: TGTGCCAGCAGCTTAGAGTTGGGGATGGATCTCGAGCAGTACTTC.

The chain uses TRBV7-9 and TRBJ2-6, with D unclear. V was cut by 3 bases and J by 0 bases, with 6 bases left in between. This CDR3 contains 15 residues. Germline values: CDR1 SEHNR, CDR2 FQNEAQ (reference sequence). The CDR3, as DNA: TGTGCCAGCAGCTTTACGGCCTCTGGGGCCAACGTCCTGACTTTC. Its protein is CASSFTASGANVLTF.

V and J are TRBV7-9 and TRBJ2-7; D gene ambiguous. Trimming pared 4 bases from V and 4 bases from J, leaving 8 bases between. The CDR3 contains 12 residues. Germline values: CDR1 SEHNR, CDR2 FQNEAQ (reference sequence). For the CDR3, the DNA is TGTGCCAGCAGCTCCCCGGAATACGAGCAGTACTTC. Translating gives CASSSPEYEQYF.

The V gene is TRBV15, the J gene TRBJ2-7; D possibly corresponds to TRBD1 (5 bases). Germline V gene sequence: CDR1 LNHNV, CDR2 YYDKDF (reference sequence). V lost 0 bases, J lost 5 bases, and 14 bases lay in between. This CDR3 region has 15 residues. The CDR3 reads CATSRDRARAHEQYF. CDR3 sequence (DNA): TGTGCCACCAGCAGAGATAGAGCCAGGGCACACGAGCAGTACTTC.

The chain carries TRBV7-9 and TRBJ2-3, with 7 bases fitting TRBD2. The CDR3 loop spans 15 amino acids. Germline-derived CDR1 and CDR2 are SEHNR and FQNEAQ (reference sequence). V trimming: 2 bases; J trimming: 0 bases; junction bases outside the gene matches: 2. The CDR3 bases are TGTGCCAGCAGCTTACCTAGCGGTAGCACAGATACGCAGTATTTT. Translating it yields CASSLPSGSTDTQYF. Based on the CDR3 plus reference TRBV7-9 and TRBJ2-3, the full variable domain is DTGVSQNPRHKITKRGQNVTFRCDPISEHNRLYWYRQTLGQGPEFLTYFQNEAQLEKSRLLSDRFSAERPKGSFSTLEIQRTEQGDSAMYLCASSLPSGSTDTQYFGPGTRLTVL.

This chain connects TRBV27 to TRBJ2-7; either TRBD1 or TRBD2 may fit D (7 bases each). Per the germline V gene, CDR1 is MNHEY and CDR2 is SMNVEV (reference sequence). With 2 bases removed from V and 4 bases from J, the gap between germline ends came to 18 bases. This CDR3 region has 16 residues. The CDR3 spells CASSLRQTGRGYEQYF. In DNA, the CDR3 is TGTGCCAGCAGTTTACGCCAGACAGGGAGGGGTTACGAGCAGTACTTC.

V usage is TRBV29-1 and J usage is TRBJ2-1; tentative D call: TRBD2 (5 bases). Germline CDR1 and CDR2: SQVTM and ANQGSEA. Trimming left V 2 bases short and J 12 bases short, with 14 bases between. CDR3 length: 12 amino acids. CDR3 sequence reads: CSVESEVARQFF. The CDR3 nucleotides read TGCAGCGTTGAAAGTGAGGTAGCGAGGCAGTTCTTC.

This chain joins TRBV28 and TRBJ2-3; 9 nucleotides match TRBD2. V was pared by 1 base and J by 4 bases, with 15 bases of the junction left unmatched. CDR1 and CDR2 (germline): MDHEN, SYDVKM. The CDR3 totals 19 residues. This CDR3 reads CASSLFSPGGGRAPDTQYF. The CDR3 nucleotides read TGTGCCAGCAGTTTATTCAGTCCTGGGGGCGGGAGGGCCCCAGATACGCAGTATTTT.

The table lists this clone with a count of one. This chain joins TRBV18 and TRBJ2-5; no firm D call. This CDR3 region has 12 residues. The germline CDR1 and CDR2 sequences are KGHSH and LQKENI. Trimming pared 6 bases from V and 5 bases from J, leaving 10 bases between. The CDR3 loop is CASSESGETQYF. DNA of the CDR3: TGTGCCAGCTCCGAGTCTGGGGAGACCCAGTACTTC.

The rearrangement uses TRBV4-1 and TRBJ2-7, with a tentative D call TRBD2 (6 bases). Trimming took 0 bases from V and 3 from J, leaving 9 bases between them. CDR3 length: 14 amino acids. Germline-derived CDR1 and CDR2 are MGHRA and YSYEKL. The CDR3 loop reads CASSQEEGIYEQYF. The CDR3 region has the DNA TGCGCCAGCAGCCAAGAGGAGGGGATCTACGAGCAGTACTTC.

V is TRBV5-1 and J is TRBJ2-3; no clear D. V dropped 6 bases and J dropped 4 bases, with 6 bases sitting between them. Germline CDR1 SGHRS, CDR2 YFSETQ. This CDR3 comprises 11 residues. This CDR3 is CASTSADTQYF. As DNA, the CDR3 is TGCGCCAGCACCTCCGCAGATACGCAGTATTTT.

This clone was found once. The same CDR3 also results from other DNA sequences found in this sample. The CDR3 DNA sequence: TGCGCCAGCAGCCGGCAGGGACCCTACGAGCAGTACTTC. It yields the protein CASSRQGPYEQYF. V gene TRBV10-1 combines with J gene TRBJ2-7, with D perhaps assigned TRBD1 or TRBD2 (5 bases each). The CDR3 sequence is 13 residues long. Germline CDR1 WNHNN, CDR2 SYGVQD (reference sequence). The V gene lost 6 bases and the J gene lost 2 bases, with 11 bases spanning the gap.

This chain joins TRBV5-4 and TRBJ2-3, with 7 positions matching TRBD2. This CDR3 has 16 residues. Germline V lookup: CDR1 SGHNT, CDR2 YYREEE (reference sequence). The V segment lost 0 bases and the J segment 5 bases; nucleotides outside the gene matches: 9. The CDR3, as DNA: TGTGCCAGCAGCTTGGAGACCCACGGGACTAAAGATACGCAGTATTTT. Amino acids: CASSLETHGTKDTQYF.

The chain combines TRBV5-6 with TRBJ1-3, with a weak D call TRBD1 (6 bases). V dropped 4 bases and J dropped 4 bases, with 15 bases sitting between them. The germline gives CDR1 SGHDT, CDR2 YYEEEE. The CDR3 length is 15 residues. The DNA for the CDR3 is TGTGCCAGCAGCCTCGACAGGCTGGAAGGAAACACCATATATTTT. It translates to CASSLDRLEGNTIYF.

The chain has TRBV5-4 and TRBJ1-2, with D hard to call. The germline V and J ends were trimmed by 6 bases and 3 bases, with 12 bases remaining between them. The CDR3 loop spans 13 amino acids. The germline gives CDR1 SGHNT, CDR2 YYREEE (reference sequence). CDR3 loop: CASNQRGDYGYTF. CDR3 nucleotides: TGTGCCAGCAACCAAAGAGGAGACTATGGCTACACCTTC.

The chain is built from TRBV4-2 and TRBJ2-1; 9 bases align to TRBD2. J was trimmed by 7 bases and V by 5 bases; bases with no gene match: 6. Germline V gene sequence: CDR1 LGHNA, CDR2 YNFKEQ. CDR3 length: 14 residues. CDR3: CASSASGRWNEQFF. The CDR3 DNA sequence: TGTGCCAGCAGCGCAAGCGGGAGGTGGAATGAGCAGTTCTTC.

The CDR3 sequence: CASSLASGLGNQPQHF. As DNA, the CDR3 is TGTGCCAGCAGCTTAGCGTCAGGGTTAGGCAATCAGCCCCAGCATTTT. The rearrangement links TRBV7-8 to TRBJ1-5; perhaps TRBD1 as D (5 bases). The CDR3 totals 16 residues. V was shortened by 0 bases and J by 2 bases, with 11 bases between the two germline ends. Germline loops: CDR1 SGHVS, CDR2 FQNEAQ.

The chain has TRBV19 and TRBJ1-1; TRBD1 aligns across 8 bases. The CDR3 extends over 14 amino acids. V trimming: 3 bases; J trimming: 5 bases; junction bases outside the gene matches: 5. Looked up from germline, CDR1 is LNHDA and CDR2 is SQIVND (reference sequence). CDR3 residues: CASSIRTGRTEAFF. The CDR3 coding sequence is TGTGCCAGTAGTATTCGGACAGGGAGGACTGAAGCTTTCTTT.

V is TRBV4-3 and J is TRBJ1-2, with D possibly TRBD1 on 5 matching bases. The germline V gene has CDR1 LGHNA and CDR2 YSLEER. V was trimmed by 1 base and J by 8 bases, leaving 17 bases between them. The CDR3 consists of 15 residues. The CDR3 region has the DNA TGCGCCAGCAGCCAAGGCCCCTGGCAGGGAGACGGCTACACCTTC. Translating it yields CASSQGPWQGDGYTF.

The CDR3 loop is CASSARGWGRVETQYF. CDR3 bases: TGTGCCAGCAGCGCCCGGGGATGGGGGCGCGTAGAGACCCAGTACTTC. The chain is built from TRBV9 and TRBJ2-5, with D possibly matching TRBD1 (6 bases). Germline V gene lookup returns CDR1 SGDLS and CDR2 YYNGEE. V was clipped by 3 bases and J by 4 bases, with 19 bases between them. The CDR3 covers 16 residues.

The chain joins TRBV7-9 to TRBJ2-5; D remains unclear. This CDR3 spans 15 amino acids. CDR1 and CDR2 (germline): SEHNR, FQNEAQ (reference sequence). Trimming left V 1 base short and J 3 bases short, with 12 bases between. The DNA of the CDR3 is TGTGCCAGCAGCTTAGGGGATAGACTTGAAGAGACCCAGTACTTC. The encoded protein is CASSLGDRLEETQYF.

The chain combines TRBV5-6 with TRBJ2-3; 11 bases are a match to TRBD2. In germline, CDR1 is SGHDT, CDR2 YYEEEE. The J segment lost 5 bases and the V segment lost 4 bases, leaving 9 bases of the junction unmatched. The CDR3 is 16 amino acids. DNA for the CDR3: TGTGCCAGCAGCCCGTCCCCGGGACTAGCGGTAGATACGCAGTATTTT. The encoded protein is CASSPSPGLAVDTQYF. The entire variable domain, with the rest obtained from reference TRBV5-6 and TRBJ2-3, is as follows: DAGVTQSPTHLIKTRGQQVTLRCSPKSGHDTVSWYQQALGQGPQFIFQYYEEEERQRGNFPDRFSGHQFPNYSSELNVNALLLGDSALYLCASSPSPGLAVDTQYFGPGTRLTVL.

The chain carries TRBV5-1 and TRBJ2-2; D tentatively reads TRBD1 or TRBD2 (5 bases each). The ends were cut back, 0 bases at V and 3 bases at J, with 12 bases in the middle. This CDR3 has 16 residues. In germline, CDR1 is SGHRS, CDR2 YFSETQ. CDR3 sequence: CASSLDPGTDTGELFF. For the CDR3, the DNA is TGCGCCAGCAGCTTGGATCCGGGGACGGACACCGGGGAGCTGTTTTTT. Combining the CDR3 with reference TRBV5-1 and TRBJ2-2 gives the whole variable domain KAGVTQTPRYLIKTRGQQVTLSCSPISGHRSVSWYQQTPGQGLQFLFEYFSETQRNKGNFPGRFSGRQFSNSRSEMNVSTLELGDSALYLCASSLDPGTDTGELFFGEGSRLTVL.

The gene calls are TRBV6-1 and TRBJ2-1; D may be TRBD1 (5 bases). Deletions cut 3 bases from V and 6 bases from J, with 9 bases between. Germline V CDR1 and CDR2: MNHNS, SASEGT. The CDR3 sequence is 13 residues long. The CDR3 DNA reads as TGTGCCAGCAGTGACAGGGCTGGCAATGAGCAGTTCTTC. It yields the protein CASSDRAGNEQFF.

This chain joins TRBV5-6 and TRBJ1-6; no clear D gene. The CDR3 is made up of 14 amino acids. Germline values: CDR1 SGHDT, CDR2 YYEEEE. V shed 0 bases and J shed 7 bases, with 8 bases lying between them. The CDR3 DNA reads TGTGCCAGCAGCTTGGCACAGCCGAATTCACCCCTCCACTTT. The encoded protein is CASSLAQPNSPLHF.

The rearrangement joins TRBV7-9 to TRBJ2-3; D perhaps matches TRBD2 (6 bases). The CDR3 runs to 15 residues. Germline V gene data show CDR1 as SEHNR and CDR2 as FQNEAQ (reference sequence). The CDR3 protein is CANSRAGTRTDTQYF. The CDR3 DNA is TGTGCGAACAGCAGAGCGGGCACCCGCACAGATACGCAGTATTTT. Using reference TRBV7-9 and TRBJ2-3 for the parts outside the CDR3, the full variable domain is DTGVSQNPRHKITKRGQNVTFRCDPISEHNRLYWYRQTLGQGPEFLTYFQNEAQLEKSRLLSDRFSAERPKGSFSTLEIQRTEQGDSAMYLCANSRAGTRTDTQYFGPGTRLTVL.

The chain recombines TRBV5-1 with TRBJ2-1; D is unresolved. Germline V gene sequence: CDR1 SGHRS, CDR2 YFSETQ. Trimming removed 0 bases from V and 6 bases from J, with 13 bases in between. The CDR3 has 15 residues. Here the CDR3 reads CASSLEQLVGNEQFF. The CDR3 nucleotides read TGCGCCAGCAGCTTGGAACAGCTTGTTGGCAATGAGCAGTTCTTC.

The chain combines TRBV10-3 with TRBJ2-7; TRBD1 aligns across 9 bases. Germline V lookup: CDR1 ENHRY, CDR2 SYGVKD. The CDR3 consists of 13 residues. V dropped 10 bases and J dropped 5; count of bases not matched to a gene: 9. DNA for the CDR3: TGTGCCAACGGAGGGACAGGGTTTAACGAGCAGTACTTC. Translated: CANGGTGFNEQYF.

A word on this clone: The same CDR3 is also encoded by other DNA sequences in this sample. V usage is TRBV2 and J usage is TRBJ2-7, with a possible D match to TRBD1 (6 bases). The CDR3 totals 12 residues. Germline-derived CDR1 and CDR2 are SNHLY and FYNNEI. The V end was cut by 6 bases, the J end by 0 bases, with 6 bases between. The CDR3 sequence is CASSRGSYEQYF. CDR3 DNA: TGTGCCAGCAGCAGGGGCTCCTACGAGCAGTACTTC. The whole variable domain, remainder taken from reference TRBV2 and TRBJ2-7, is EPEVTQTPSHQVTQMGQEVILRCVPISNHLYFYWYRQILGQKVEFLVSFYNNEISEKSEIFDDQFSVERPDGSNFTLKIRSTKLEDSAMYFCASSRGSYEQYFGPGTRLTVT.